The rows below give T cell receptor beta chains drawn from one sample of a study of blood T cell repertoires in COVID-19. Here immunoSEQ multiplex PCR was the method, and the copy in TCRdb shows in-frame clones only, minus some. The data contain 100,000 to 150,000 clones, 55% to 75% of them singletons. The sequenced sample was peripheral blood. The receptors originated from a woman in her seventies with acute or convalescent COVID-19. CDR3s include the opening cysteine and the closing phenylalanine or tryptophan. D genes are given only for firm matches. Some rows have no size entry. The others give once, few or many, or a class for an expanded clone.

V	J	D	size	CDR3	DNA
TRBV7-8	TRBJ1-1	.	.	CASSPGQFEAFF	TGTGCCAGCAGCCCAGGACAGTTTGAAGCTTTCTTT
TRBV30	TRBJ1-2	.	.	CAWSSVRGGNGYTF	TGTGCCTGGAGTTCAGTTCGAGGTGGAAATGGCTACACCTTC
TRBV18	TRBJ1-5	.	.	CASSPANQPQHF	TGTGCCAGCTCACCGGCTAATCAGCCCCAGCATTTT
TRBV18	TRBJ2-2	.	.	CASSPRVAGVTGELFF	TGTGCCAGCTCACCAAGAGTGGCAGGGGTTACCGGGGAGCTGTTTTTT
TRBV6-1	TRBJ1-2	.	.	CASSEASGGYGYTF	TGTGCCAGCAGTGAAGCATCCGGGGGCTATGGCTACACCTTC
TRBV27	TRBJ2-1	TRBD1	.	CASSIGTGYNEQFF	TGTGCCAGCAGTATCGGGACAGGGTACAATGAGCAGTTCTTC
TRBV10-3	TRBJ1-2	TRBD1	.	CAISESEDRADYTF	TGTGCCATCAGTGAGTCCGAGGACAGGGCAGACTACACCTTC
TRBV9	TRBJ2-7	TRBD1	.	CASSLSGTGWDEQYF	TGTGCCAGCAGCCTCTCCGGGACAGGGTGGGACGAGCAGTACTTC
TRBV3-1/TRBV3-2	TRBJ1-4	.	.	CASSSTEGNEKLFF	TGTGCCAGCAGCTCGACAGAAGGAAATGAAAAACTGTTTTTT
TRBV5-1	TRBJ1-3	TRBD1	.	CASSYAPPGTGSGNTIYF	TGCGCCAGCAGCTATGCTCCCCCCGGGACAGGGTCTGGAAACACCATATATTTT
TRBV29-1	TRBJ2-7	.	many	CSVGQGGYEQYF	TGCAGCGTTGGTCAAGGGGGCTACGAGCAGTACTTC
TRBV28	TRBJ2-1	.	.	CASSSPGLIVNEQFF	TGTGCCAGCAGTTCGCCGGGACTCATAGTCAATGAGCAGTTCTTC
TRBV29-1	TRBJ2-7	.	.	CSVAGVNEQYF	TGCAGCGTTGCCGGAGTTAACGAGCAGTACTTC
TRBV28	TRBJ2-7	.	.	CASSSLYEQYF	TGTGCCAGCAGTTCCCTCTACGAGCAGTACTTC
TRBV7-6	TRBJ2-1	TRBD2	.	CASSLLGTSGNEQFF	TGTGCCAGCAGCTTACTTGGGACTAGCGGCAATGAGCAGTTCTTC
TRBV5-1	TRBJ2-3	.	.	CASSPYTETQYF	TGCGCCAGCAGCCCCTATACAGAGACGCAGTATTTT
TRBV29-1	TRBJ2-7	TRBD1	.	CSALGGTGTSYEQYF	TGCAGCGCCCTGGGGGGGACAGGGACGAGCTACGAGCAGTACTTC
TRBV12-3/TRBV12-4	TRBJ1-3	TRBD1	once	CASADRGNTIYF	TGTGCCAGCGCGGACAGGGGGAACACCATATATTTT
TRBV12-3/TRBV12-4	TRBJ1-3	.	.	CASSLDGDTIYF	TGTGCCAGCAGTTTAGACGGTGACACCATATATTTT
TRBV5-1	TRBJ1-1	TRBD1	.	CASSVGGWDTEAFF	TGCGCCAGCAGCGTAGGGGGCTGGGACACTGAAGCTTTCTTT
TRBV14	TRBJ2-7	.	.	CASSPGIVYEQYF	TGTGCCAGCAGCCCCGGGATCGTCTACGAGCAGTACTTC
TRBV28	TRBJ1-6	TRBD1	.	CASSLGRKGAGNSPLHF	TGTGCCAGCAGTTTAGGGAGGAAGGGGGCAGGTAATTCACCCCTCCACTTT
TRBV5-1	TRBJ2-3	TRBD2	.	CASSLVGAGGRDTQYF	TGCGCCAGCAGCTTGGTGGGAGCGGGGGGGCGAGATACGCAGTATTTT
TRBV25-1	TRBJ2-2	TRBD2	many	CASSNPSGSNTGELFF	TGTGCCAGCAGTAACCCTAGCGGCTCGAACACCGGGGAGCTGTTTTTT
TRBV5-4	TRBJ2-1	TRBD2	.	CASSRTSGSINWNEQFF	TGTGCCAGCAGCCGGACTAGCGGGAGTATTAATTGGAATGAGCAGTTCTTC
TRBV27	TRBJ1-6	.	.	CASSLPGYNSPLHF	TGTGCCAGCAGTTTGCCAGGTTATAATTCACCCCTCCACTTT
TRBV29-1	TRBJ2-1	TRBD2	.	CSSMGLAGHNEQFF	TGCAGCTCTATGGGGCTAGCGGGACACAATGAGCAGTTCTTC
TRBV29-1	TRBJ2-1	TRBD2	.	CSGLTSPNEQFF	TGCAGCGGTTTGACTAGCCCCAATGAGCAGTTCTTC
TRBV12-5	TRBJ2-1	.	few	CASGTAAGLARYNEQFF	TGTGCTAGTGGGACGGCGGCCGGGCTAGCGAGATACAATGAGCAGTTCTTC
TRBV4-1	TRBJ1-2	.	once	CASSQDGGRFGYGYTF	TGCGCCAGCAGCCAAGATGGAGGCAGGTTCGGCTATGGCTACACCTTC
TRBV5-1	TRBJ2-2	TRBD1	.	CASSQYGQGGTGELFF	TGCGCCAGCAGCCAATACGGACAGGGAGGCACCGGGGAGCTGTTTTTT
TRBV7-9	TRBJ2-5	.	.	CASSLAPLETQYF	TGTGCCAGCAGCTTAGCCCCTTTAGAGACCCAGTACTTC
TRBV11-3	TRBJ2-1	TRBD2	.	CASSLGREIDNEQFF	TGTGCCAGCAGCTTAGGGCGGGAGATAGACAATGAGCAGTTCTTC
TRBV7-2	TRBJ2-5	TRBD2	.	CASSLSGTSGGLKTQYF	TGTGCCAGCAGCTTGTCCGGGACTAGCGGGGGTCTGAAGACCCAGTACTTC
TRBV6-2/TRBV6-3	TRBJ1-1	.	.	CASSPPLRANTEAFF	TGTGCCAGCAGTCCCCCTCTGCGGGCGAACACTGAAGCTTTCTTT
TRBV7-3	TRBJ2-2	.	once	CASSLKTSRPGELFF	TGTGCCAGCAGCTTAAAGACAAGCCGCCCCGGGGAGCTGTTTTTT